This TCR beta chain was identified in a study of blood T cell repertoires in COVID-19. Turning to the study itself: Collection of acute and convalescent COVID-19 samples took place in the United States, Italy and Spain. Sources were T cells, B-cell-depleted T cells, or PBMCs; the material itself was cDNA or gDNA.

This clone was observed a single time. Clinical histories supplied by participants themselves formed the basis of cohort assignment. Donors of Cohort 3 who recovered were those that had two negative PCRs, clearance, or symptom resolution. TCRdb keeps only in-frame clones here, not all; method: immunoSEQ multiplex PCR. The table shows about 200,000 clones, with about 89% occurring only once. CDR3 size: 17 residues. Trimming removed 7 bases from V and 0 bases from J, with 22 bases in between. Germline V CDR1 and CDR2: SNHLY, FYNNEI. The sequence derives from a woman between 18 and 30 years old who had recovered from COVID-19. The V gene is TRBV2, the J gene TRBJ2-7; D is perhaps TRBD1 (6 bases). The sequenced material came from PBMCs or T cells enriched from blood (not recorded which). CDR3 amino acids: CASNRPPGHMSSYEQYF. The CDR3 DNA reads TGTGCCAGCAACCGACCGCCGGGACATATGAGCTCCTACGAGCAGTACTTC.